This T cell receptor (beta chain) emerged from a study of identifying expanded T cells in peripheral blood. The CDR3 is 15 residues long. V gave up 4 bases and J gave up 1 base, with 10 bases separating them. Germline assignment: CDR1 KGHSH and CDR2 LQKENI. During the collection period, no donor immune events like infections were recorded. Study-wide results and caveats: Technical replicates showed roughly 1.2 changed clones; approximately 2 weeks 15 to 20; four weeks 19. Approximately two-week clone count variance significantly increased as total template count grew.

Clones were sequenced by immunoSEQ multiplex PCR, and TCRdb holds only the in-frame ones, with some missing. The data contain around 81,000 clones, 70% to 90% of them singletons. This clone was counted a few times. Its antigen is unidentified. The sample comprised blood. This sequence originates from a person aged 18 to 75 in good health. The rearrangement links TRBV18 to TRBJ2-2, with a weak D call TRBD1 (6 bases). CDR3 protein: CASSQGQMNTGELFF. CDR3 DNA sequence: TGTGCCAGCTCACAAGGACAGATGAACACCGGGGAGCTGTTTTTT.